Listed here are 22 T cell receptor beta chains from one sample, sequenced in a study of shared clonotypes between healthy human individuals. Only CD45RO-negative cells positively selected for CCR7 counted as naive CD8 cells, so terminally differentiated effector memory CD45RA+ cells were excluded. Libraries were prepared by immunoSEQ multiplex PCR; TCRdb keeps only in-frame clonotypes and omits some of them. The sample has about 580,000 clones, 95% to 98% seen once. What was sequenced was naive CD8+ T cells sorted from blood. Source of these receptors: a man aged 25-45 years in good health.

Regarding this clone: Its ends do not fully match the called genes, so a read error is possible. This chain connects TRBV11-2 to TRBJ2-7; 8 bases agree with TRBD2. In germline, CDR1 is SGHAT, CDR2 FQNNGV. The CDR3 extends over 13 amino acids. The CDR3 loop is CASSLAGPDEQYF. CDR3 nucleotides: TGTGCCAGCAGTTTAGCGGGACCGGACGAGCAGTACTTC.

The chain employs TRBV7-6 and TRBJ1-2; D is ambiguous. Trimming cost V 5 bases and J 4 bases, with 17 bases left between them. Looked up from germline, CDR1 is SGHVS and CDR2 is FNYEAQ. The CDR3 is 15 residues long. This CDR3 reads CASSPQTDSGYGYTF. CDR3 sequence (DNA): TGTGCCAGCAGCCCTCAGACGGACTCAGGCTATGGCTACACCTTC.

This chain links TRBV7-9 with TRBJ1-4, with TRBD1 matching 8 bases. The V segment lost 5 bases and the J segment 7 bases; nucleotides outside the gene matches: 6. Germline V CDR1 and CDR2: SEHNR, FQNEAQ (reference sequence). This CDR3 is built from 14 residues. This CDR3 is CASSRTGRAEKLFF. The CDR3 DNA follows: TGTGCCAGCAGCCGGACAGGGCGCGCTGAAAAACTGTTTTTT.

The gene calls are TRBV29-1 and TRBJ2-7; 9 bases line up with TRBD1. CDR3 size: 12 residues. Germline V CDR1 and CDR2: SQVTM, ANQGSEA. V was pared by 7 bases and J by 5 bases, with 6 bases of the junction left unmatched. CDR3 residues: CSAGTGPHEQYF. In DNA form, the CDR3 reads TGCAGCGCTGGGACAGGGCCCCACGAGCAGTACTTC.

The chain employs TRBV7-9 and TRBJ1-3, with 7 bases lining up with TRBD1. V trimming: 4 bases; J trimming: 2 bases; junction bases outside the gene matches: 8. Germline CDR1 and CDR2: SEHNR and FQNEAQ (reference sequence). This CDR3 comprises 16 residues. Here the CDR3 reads CASSSTADRTGNTIYF. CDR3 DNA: TGTGCCAGCAGCTCCACAGCGGACAGGACTGGAAACACCATATATTTT. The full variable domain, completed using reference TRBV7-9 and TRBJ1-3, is DTGVSQNPRHKITKRGQNVTFRCDPISEHNRLYWYRQTLGQGPEFLTYFQNEAQLEKSRLLSDRFSAERPKGSFSTLEIQRTEQGDSAMYLCASSSTADRTGNTIYFGEGSWLTVV.

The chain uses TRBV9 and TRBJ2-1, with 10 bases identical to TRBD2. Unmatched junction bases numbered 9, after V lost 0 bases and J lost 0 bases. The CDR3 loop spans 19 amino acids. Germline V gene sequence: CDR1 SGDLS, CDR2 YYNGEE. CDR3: CASSVVLAGAPSSYNEQFF. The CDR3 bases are TGTGCCAGCAGCGTAGTCCTAGCGGGAGCCCCCAGCTCCTACAATGAGCAGTTCTTC. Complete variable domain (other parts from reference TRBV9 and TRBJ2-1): DSGVTQTPKHLITATGQRVTLRCSPRSGDLSVYWYQQSLDQGLQFLIQYYNGEERAKGNILERFSAQQFPDLHSELNLSSLELGDSALYFCASSVVLAGAPSSYNEQFFGPGTRLTVL.

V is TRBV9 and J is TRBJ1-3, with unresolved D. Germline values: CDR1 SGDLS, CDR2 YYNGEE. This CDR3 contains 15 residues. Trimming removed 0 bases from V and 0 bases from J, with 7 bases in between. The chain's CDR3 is CASSVAGNSGNTIYF. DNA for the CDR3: TGTGCCAGCAGCGTAGCCGGGAACTCTGGAAACACCATATATTTT.

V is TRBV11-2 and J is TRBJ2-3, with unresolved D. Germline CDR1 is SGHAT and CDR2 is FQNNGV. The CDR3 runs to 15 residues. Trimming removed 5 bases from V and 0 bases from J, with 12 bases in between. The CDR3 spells CASSLRGTSTDTQYF. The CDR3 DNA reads TGTGCCAGCAGCCTAAGAGGTACCAGCACAGATACGCAGTATTTT.

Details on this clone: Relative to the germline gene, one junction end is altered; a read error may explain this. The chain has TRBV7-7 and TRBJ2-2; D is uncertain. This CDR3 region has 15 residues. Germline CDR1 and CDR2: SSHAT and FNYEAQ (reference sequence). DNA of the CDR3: TGTGCCAGCAGCTTAGCGGGATCCTCCACCCGGGAGCTGTTTTTT. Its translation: CASSLAGSSTRELFF.

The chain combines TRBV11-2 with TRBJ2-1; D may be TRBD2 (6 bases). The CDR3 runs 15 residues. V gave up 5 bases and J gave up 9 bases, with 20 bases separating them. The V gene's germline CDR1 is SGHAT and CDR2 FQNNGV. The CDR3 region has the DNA TGTGCCAGCAGCCTCGGTCCGGGGGATATTAGTGAGCAGTTCTTC. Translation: CASSLGPGDISEQFF. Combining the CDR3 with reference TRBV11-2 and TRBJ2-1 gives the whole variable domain EAGVAQSPRYKIIEKRQSVAFWCNPISGHATLYWYQQILGQGPKLLIQFQNNGVVDDSQLPKDRFSAERLKGVDSTLKIQPAKLEDSAVYLCASSLGPGDISEQFFGPGTRLTVL.

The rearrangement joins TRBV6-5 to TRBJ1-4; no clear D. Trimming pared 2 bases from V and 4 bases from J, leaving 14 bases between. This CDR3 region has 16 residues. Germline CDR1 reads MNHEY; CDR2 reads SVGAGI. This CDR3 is CASSYRARLRNEKLFF. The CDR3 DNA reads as TGTGCCAGCAGTTACCGGGCCCGCCTCCGTAATGAAAAACTGTTTTTT.

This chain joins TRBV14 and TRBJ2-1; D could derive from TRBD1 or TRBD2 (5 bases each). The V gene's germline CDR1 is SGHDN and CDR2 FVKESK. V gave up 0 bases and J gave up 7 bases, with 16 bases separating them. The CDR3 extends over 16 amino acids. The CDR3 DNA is TGTGCCAGCAGCCAAGATTTTGGCCAGGGAGCAAATGAGCAGTTCTTC. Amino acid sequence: CASSQDFGQGANEQFF.

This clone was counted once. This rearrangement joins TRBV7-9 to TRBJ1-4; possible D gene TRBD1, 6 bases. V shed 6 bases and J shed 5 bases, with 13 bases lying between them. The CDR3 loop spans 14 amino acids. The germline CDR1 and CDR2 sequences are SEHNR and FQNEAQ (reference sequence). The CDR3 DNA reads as TGTGCCAGCAGGGATAGGGGGACCAATGAAAAACTGTTTTTT. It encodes CASRDRGTNEKLFF.

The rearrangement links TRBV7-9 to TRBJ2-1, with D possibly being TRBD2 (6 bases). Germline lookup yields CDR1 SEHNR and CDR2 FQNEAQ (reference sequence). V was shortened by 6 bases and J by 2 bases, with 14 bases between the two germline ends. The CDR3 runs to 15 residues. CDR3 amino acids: CASRSYSGPYNEQFF. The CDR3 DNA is TGTGCCAGCAGATCCTATAGCGGCCCCTACAATGAGCAGTTCTTC.

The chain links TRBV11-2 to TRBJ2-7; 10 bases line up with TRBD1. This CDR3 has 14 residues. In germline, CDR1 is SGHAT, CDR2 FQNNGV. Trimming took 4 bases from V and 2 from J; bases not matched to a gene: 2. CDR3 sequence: CASSWDRGPYEQYF. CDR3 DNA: TGTGCCAGCAGCTGGGACAGGGGACCCTACGAGCAGTACTTC.

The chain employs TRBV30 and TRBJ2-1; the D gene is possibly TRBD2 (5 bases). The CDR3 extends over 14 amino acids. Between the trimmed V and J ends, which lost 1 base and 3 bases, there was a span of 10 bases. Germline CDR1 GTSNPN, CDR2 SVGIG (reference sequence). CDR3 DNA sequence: TGTGCCTGGAGTGGAGGGAGCGTCTACAATGAGCAGTTCTTC. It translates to CAWSGGSVYNEQFF.

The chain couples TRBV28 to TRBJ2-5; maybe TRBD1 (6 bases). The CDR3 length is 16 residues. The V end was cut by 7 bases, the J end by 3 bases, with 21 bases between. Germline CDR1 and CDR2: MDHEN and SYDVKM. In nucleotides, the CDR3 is TGTGCCAGCACTCGCTCGTGGCCAGGGGCCGAAGAGACCCAGTACTTC. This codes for CASTRSWPGAEETQYF.

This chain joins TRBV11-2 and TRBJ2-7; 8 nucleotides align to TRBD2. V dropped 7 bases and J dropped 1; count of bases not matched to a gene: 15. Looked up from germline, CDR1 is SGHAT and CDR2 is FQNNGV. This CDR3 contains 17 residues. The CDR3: CASNPPRVAGYSYEQYF. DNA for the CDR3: TGTGCCAGCAACCCCCCCCGGGTAGCGGGATATTCCTACGAGCAGTACTTC.

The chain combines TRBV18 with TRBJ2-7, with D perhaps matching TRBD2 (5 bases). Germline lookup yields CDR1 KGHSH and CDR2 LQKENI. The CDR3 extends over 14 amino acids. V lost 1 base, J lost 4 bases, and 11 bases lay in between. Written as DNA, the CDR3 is TGTGCCAGCTCACCACTAGGGAGTGGGTACGAGCAGTACTTC. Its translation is CASSPLGSGYEQYF.

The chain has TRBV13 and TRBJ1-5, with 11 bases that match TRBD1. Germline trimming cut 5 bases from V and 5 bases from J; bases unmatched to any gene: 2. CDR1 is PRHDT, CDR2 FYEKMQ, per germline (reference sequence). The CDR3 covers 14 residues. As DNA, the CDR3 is TGTGCCAGCAGCGTGGGACAGGGGGATCAGCCCCAGCATTTT. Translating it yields CASSVGQGDQPQHF.

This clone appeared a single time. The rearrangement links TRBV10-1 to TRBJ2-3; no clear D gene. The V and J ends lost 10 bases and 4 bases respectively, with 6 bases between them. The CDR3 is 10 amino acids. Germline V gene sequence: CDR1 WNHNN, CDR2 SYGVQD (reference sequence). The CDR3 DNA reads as TGCGCCACCTCCTCAGATACGCAGTATTTT. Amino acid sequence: CATSSDTQYF.

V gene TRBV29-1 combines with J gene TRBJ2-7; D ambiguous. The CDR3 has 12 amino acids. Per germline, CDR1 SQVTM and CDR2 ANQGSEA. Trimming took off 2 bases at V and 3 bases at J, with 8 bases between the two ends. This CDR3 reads CSVESNNYEQYF. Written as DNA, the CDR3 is TGCAGCGTTGAAAGTAACAACTACGAGCAGTACTTC.